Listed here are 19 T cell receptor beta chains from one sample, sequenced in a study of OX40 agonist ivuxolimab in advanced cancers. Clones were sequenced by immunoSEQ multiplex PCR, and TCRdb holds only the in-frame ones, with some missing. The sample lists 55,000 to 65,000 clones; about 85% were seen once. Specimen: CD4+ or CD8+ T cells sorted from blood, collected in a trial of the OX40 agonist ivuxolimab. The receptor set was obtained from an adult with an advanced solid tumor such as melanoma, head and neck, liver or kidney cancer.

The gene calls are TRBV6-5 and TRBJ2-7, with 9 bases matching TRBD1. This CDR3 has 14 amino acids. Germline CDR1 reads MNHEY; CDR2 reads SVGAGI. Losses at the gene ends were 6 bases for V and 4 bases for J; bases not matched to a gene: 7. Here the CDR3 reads CASSPRTGVYEQYF. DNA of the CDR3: TGTGCCAGCAGCCCCCGGACAGGGGTATACGAGCAGTACTTC.

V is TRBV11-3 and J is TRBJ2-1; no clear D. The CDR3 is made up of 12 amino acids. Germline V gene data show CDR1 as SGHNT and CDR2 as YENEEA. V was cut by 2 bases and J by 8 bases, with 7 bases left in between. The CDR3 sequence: CASSLFEDEQFF. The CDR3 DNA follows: TGTGCCAGCAGCTTATTTGAGGATGAGCAGTTCTTC.

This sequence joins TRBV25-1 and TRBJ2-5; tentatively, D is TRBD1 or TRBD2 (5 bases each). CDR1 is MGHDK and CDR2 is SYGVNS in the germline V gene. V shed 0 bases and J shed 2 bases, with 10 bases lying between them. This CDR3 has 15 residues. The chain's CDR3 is CASSEYRGRQETQYF. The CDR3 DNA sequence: TGTGCCAGCAGTGAATATAGGGGACGGCAAGAGACCCAGTACTTC.

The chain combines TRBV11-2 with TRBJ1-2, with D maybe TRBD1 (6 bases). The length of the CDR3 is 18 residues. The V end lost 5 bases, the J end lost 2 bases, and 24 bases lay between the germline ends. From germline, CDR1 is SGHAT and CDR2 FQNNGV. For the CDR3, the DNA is TGTGCCAGCAGCCCCCGGGGCAGGGCAGGGGACCCGAACTATGGCTACACCTTC. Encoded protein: CASSPRGRAGDPNYGYTF.

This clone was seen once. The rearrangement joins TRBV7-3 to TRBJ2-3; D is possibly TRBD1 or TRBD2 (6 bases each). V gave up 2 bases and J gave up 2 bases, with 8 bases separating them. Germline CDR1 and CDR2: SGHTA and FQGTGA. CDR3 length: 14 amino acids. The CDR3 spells CASSLAGHTDTQYF. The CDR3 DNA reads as TGTGCCAGCAGCTTAGCGGGACACACAGATACGCAGTATTTT.

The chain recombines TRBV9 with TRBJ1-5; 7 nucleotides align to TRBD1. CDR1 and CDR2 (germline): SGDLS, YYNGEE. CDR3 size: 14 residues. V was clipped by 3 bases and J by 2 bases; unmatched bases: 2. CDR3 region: CASSAQGGNQPQHF. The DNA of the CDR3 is TGTGCCAGCAGCGCGCAGGGGGGCAATCAGCCCCAGCATTTT. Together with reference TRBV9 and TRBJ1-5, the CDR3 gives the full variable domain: DSGVTQTPKHLITATGQRVTLRCSPRSGDLSVYWYQQSLDQGLQFLIQYYNGEERAKGNILERFSAQQFPDLHSELNLSSLELGDSALYFCASSAQGGNQPQHFGDGTRLSIL.

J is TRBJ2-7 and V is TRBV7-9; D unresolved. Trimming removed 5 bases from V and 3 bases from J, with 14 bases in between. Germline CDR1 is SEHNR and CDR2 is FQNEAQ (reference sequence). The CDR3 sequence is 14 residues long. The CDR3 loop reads CASSEKNLNYEQYF. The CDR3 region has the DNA TGTGCCAGCAGCGAAAAAAACCTCAACTACGAGCAGTACTTC.

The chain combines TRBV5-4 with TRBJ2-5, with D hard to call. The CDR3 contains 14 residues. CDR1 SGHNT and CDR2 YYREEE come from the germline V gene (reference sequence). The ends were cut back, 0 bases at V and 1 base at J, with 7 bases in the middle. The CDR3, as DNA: TGTGCCAGCAGCTTGGTCGGCAGCCAAGAGACCCAGTACTTC. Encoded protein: CASSLVGSQETQYF.

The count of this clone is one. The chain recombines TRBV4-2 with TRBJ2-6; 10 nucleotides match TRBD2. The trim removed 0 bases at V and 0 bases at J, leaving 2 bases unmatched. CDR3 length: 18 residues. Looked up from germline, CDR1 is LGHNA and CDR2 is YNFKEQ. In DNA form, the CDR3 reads TGTGCCAGCAGCCAAGAACTAGCGGGAAGCTCTGGGGCCAACGTCCTGACTTTC. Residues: CASSQELAGSSGANVLTF.

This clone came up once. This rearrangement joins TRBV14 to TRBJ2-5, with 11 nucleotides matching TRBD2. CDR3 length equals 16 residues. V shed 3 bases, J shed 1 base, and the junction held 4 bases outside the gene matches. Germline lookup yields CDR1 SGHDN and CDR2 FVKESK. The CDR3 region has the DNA TGTGCCAGCAGCCATCTAGCGGGGGGTTTCCAAGAGACCCAGTACTTC. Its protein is CASSHLAGGFQETQYF.

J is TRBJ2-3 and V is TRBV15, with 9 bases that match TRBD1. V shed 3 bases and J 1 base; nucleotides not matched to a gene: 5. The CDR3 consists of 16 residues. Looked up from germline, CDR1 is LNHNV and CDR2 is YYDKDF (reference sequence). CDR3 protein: CATSRGQGKGTDTQYF. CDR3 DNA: TGTGCCACCAGCAGGGGACAGGGCAAAGGCACAGATACGCAGTATTTT.

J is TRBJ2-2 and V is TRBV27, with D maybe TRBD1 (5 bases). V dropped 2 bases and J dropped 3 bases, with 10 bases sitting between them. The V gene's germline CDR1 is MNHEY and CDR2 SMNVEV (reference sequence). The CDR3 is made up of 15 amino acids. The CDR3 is CASSLDRPDTGELFF. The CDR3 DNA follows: TGTGCCAGCAGTTTAGACAGACCCGACACCGGGGAGCTGTTTTTT.

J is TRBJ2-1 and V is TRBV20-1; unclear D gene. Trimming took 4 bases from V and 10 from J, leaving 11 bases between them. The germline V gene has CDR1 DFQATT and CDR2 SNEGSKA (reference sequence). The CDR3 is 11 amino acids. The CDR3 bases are TGCAGTGCTACAGACTCCAGGGAGCAGTTCTTC. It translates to CSATDSREQFF.

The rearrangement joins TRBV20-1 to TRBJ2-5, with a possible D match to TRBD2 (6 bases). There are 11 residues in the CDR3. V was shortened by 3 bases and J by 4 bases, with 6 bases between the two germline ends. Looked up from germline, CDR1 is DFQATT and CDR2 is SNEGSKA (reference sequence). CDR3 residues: CSASGGETQYF. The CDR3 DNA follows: TGCAGTGCTAGCGGGGGAGAGACCCAGTACTTC.

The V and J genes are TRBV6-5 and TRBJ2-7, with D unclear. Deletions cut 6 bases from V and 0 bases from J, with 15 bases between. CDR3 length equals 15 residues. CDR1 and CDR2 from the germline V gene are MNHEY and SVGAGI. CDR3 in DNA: TGTGCCAGCAGCCTGGGGTGGCGGTCCTCCTACGAGCAGTACTTC. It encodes CASSLGWRSSYEQYF.

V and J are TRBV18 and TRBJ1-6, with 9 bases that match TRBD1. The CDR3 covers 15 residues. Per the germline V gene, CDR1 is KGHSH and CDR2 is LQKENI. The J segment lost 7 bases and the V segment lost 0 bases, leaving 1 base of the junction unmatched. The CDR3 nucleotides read TGTGCCAGCTCACCACCAGACAGGGGGAATTCACCCCTCCACTTT. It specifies CASSPPDRGNSPLHF.

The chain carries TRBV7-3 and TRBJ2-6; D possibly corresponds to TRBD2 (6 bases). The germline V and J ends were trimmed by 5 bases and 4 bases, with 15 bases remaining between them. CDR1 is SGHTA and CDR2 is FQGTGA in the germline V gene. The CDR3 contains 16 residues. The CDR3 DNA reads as TGTGCCAGCAGCCCCCTGGAGGGAGCCGGGGCCAACGTCCTGACTTTC. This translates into CASSPLEGAGANVLTF.

CDR3 nucleotide sequence: TGTGCCACCAGCAGAGATCGAGGACCCGCAGATACGCAGTATTTT. Translation gives CATSRDRGPADTQYF. The rearrangement links TRBV15 to TRBJ2-3; D is ambiguous. Germline CDR1 LNHNV, CDR2 YYDKDF (reference sequence). V was cut by 0 bases and J by 4 bases, with 11 bases left in between. CDR3 length: 15 amino acids.

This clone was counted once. The chain's CDR3 is CASSPEGSSYNSPLHF. CDR3 nucleotide sequence: TGTGCCAGCAGCCCCGAAGGGAGCTCCTATAATTCACCCCTCCACTTT. This rearrangement joins TRBV28 to TRBJ1-6; D is ambiguous. The V gene's germline CDR1 is MDHEN and CDR2 SYDVKM. The CDR3 runs to 16 residues. V lost 6 bases, J lost 0 bases, and 12 bases lay in between.